Listed here are 25 T cell receptor beta chains from one sample, sequenced in a study of T cells in localized non-small cell lung cancer. Some clones are missing from TCRdb's copy, which holds only in-frame ones; the method was immunoSEQ multiplex PCR. The sample has tens of thousands of clones, just under 80% seen once. Sequenced material: peripheral blood, taken before any cancer treatment. These receptors all come from a male donor older than 55 with stage II squamous cell lung carcinoma.

The chain is built from TRBV4-2 and TRBJ1-4, with 7 bases identical to TRBD1. Germline V lookup: CDR1 LGHNA, CDR2 YNFKEQ. The length of the CDR3 is 15 residues. The ends lost 4 bases at V and 3 bases at J; junction bases unmatched: 5. CDR3 sequence reads: CASSLTGVANEKLFF. The DNA of the CDR3 is TGTGCCAGCAGCCTTACAGGGGTGGCTAATGAAAAACTGTTTTTT.

The V call is TRBV5-1, the J call TRBJ2-7; D unresolved. The CDR3 totals 14 residues. Germline-derived CDR1 and CDR2 are SGHRS and YFSETQ. The V and J ends lost 4 bases and 2 bases respectively, with 13 bases between them. The CDR3 loop is CASSRAALTYEQYF. The CDR3, as DNA: TGCGCCAGCAGCCGAGCCGCCCTAACCTACGAGCAGTACTTC.

The chain's CDR3 is CASSSRPGGYEQYF. CDR3 sequence (DNA): TGTGCCAGCAGCTCGAGGCCAGGGGGATACGAGCAGTACTTC. The rearrangement joins TRBV5-4 to TRBJ2-7, with 7 nucleotides matching TRBD1. With 3 bases clipped from V and 4 bases from J, the junction kept 7 bases outside the gene matches. The germline gives CDR1 SGHNT, CDR2 YYREEE (reference sequence). The CDR3 consists of 14 residues.

V and J are TRBV4-1 and TRBJ1-5; no firm D call. This CDR3 contains 16 residues. V was clipped by 0 bases and J by 0 bases, with 9 bases between them. CDR1 and CDR2 (germline): MGHRA, YSYEKL. This CDR3 reads CASSQDPPGSNQPQHF. CDR3 coding DNA: TGCGCCAGCAGCCAAGATCCGCCCGGTAGCAATCAGCCCCAGCATTTT.

The J gene is TRBJ1-1, the V gene TRBV30; TRBD1 is a possible D gene (5 bases). Germline lookup yields CDR1 GTSNPN and CDR2 SVGIG (reference sequence). Trimming shortened V by 2 bases and J by 1 base, and 11 bases separated the two germline ends. The CDR3 extends over 14 amino acids. CDR3 sequence (DNA): TGTGCCTGGAGTTTGGGGGGTTCGAACACTGAAGCTTTCTTT. Translating gives CAWSLGGSNTEAFF.

The CDR3 sequence is CASSLVHEQFF. DNA of the CDR3: TGTGCCAGCAGCTTGGTTCATGAGCAGTTCTTC. V and J are TRBV7-6 and TRBJ2-1; D gene ambiguous. Germline V CDR1 and CDR2: SGHVS, FNYEAQ. This CDR3 region has 11 residues. V gave up 3 bases and J gave up 8 bases, with 5 bases separating them.

The rearrangement joins TRBV27 to TRBJ1-3, with D uncertain. Trimming left V 5 bases short and J 4 bases short, with 15 bases between. Germline V gene data show CDR1 as MNHEY and CDR2 as SMNVEV (reference sequence). CDR3 length equals 15 residues. This CDR3 reads CASSPTRTSGNTIYF. The CDR3 DNA is TGTGCCAGCAGTCCAACACGGACGTCCGGAAACACCATATATTTT.

V and J are TRBV5-4 and TRBJ1-6; D unresolved. V was trimmed by 0 bases and J by 10 bases, leaving 11 bases between them. Germline CDR1 and CDR2: SGHNT and YYREEE (reference sequence). The CDR3 sequence is 14 residues long. The CDR3 here is CASSLVMADSPLHF. In DNA, the CDR3 is TGTGCCAGCAGCTTGGTGATGGCGGACTCACCCCTCCACTTT.

The V call is TRBV14, the J call TRBJ2-1; possible D gene TRBD1, 5 bases. The germline V and J ends were trimmed by 2 bases and 10 bases, with 6 bases remaining between them. The CDR3 has 11 residues. Germline V gives CDR1 SGHDN, CDR2 FVKESK. The CDR3 protein is CASSQRTEQFF. In DNA, the CDR3 is TGTGCCAGCAGCCAACGGACAGAGCAGTTCTTC. The variable domain in full, with the rest retrieved from reference TRBV14 and TRBJ2-1, is EAGVTQFPSHSVIEKGQTVTLRCDPISGHDNLYWYRRVMGKEIKFLLHFVKESKQDESGMPNNRFLAERTGGTYSTLKVQPAELEDSGVYFCASSQRTEQFFGPGTRLTVL.

The table lists this clone with a count of one. The J gene is TRBJ2-7, the V gene TRBV6-5; weak D call: TRBD2 (6 bases). The CDR3 length is 14 residues. Germline V CDR1 and CDR2: MNHEY, SVGAGI. The V end lost 4 bases, the J end lost 0 bases, and 10 bases lay between the germline ends. The CDR3 DNA reads as TGTGCCAGCAGTTCCGACGGGAGCTCCTACGAGCAGTACTTC. Translated: CASSSDGSSYEQYF.

This clone was detected once. The chain uses TRBV6-5 and TRBJ1-1, with D unresolved. V was pared by 8 bases and J by 7 bases, with 14 bases between. This CDR3 comprises 12 residues. CDR1 MNHEY and CDR2 SVGAGI come from the germline V gene. CDR3 in DNA: TGTGCCAGCCGAGAGGAAGAGCATGAAGCTTTCTTT. This codes for CASREEEHEAFF.

The V and J genes are TRBV6-1 and TRBJ1-1; D is uncertain. This CDR3 has 14 residues. The germline V gene has CDR1 MNHNS and CDR2 SASEGT. The V and J ends lost 1 base and 2 bases respectively, with 8 bases between them. CDR3 region: CASSEETTNTEAFF. The CDR3 nucleotides are TGTGCCAGCAGTGAAGAGACTACCAACACTGAAGCTTTCTTT.

The rearrangement uses TRBV7-8 and TRBJ1-5, with a tentative D call TRBD1 (5 bases). V shed 6 bases and J shed 4 bases, with 16 bases lying between them. Germline lookup yields CDR1 SGHVS and CDR2 FQNEAQ. This CDR3 contains 15 residues. The CDR3 loop reads CASRGGTGENQPQHF. CDR3 nucleotide sequence: TGTGCCAGCAGGGGGGGGACGGGGGAGAATCAGCCCCAGCATTTT.

V and J are TRBV7-3 and TRBJ2-7; 9 positions match TRBD2. Losses at the gene ends were 4 bases for V and 6 bases for J; bases not matched to a gene: 7. CDR1 SGHTA and CDR2 FQGTGA come from the germline V gene. This CDR3 spans 14 amino acids. CDR3 residues: CASSWGTSLSEQYF. CDR3 bases: TGTGCCAGCAGCTGGGGGACTAGCCTCTCCGAGCAGTACTTC.

The rearrangement uses TRBV6-6 and TRBJ1-2; 8 nucleotides line up with TRBD1. Germline V lookup: CDR1 MNHNY, CDR2 SVGAGI (reference sequence). V dropped 2 bases and J dropped 4; count of bases not matched to a gene: 9. This CDR3 is 16 amino acids long. The CDR3 DNA follows: TGTGCCAGCAGTTACCCACAACAGGGGGAAAGCTATGGCTACACCTTC. Translation: CASSYPQQGESYGYTF.

This chain links TRBV2 with TRBJ2-1; 10 bases line up with TRBD2. The CDR3 extends over 15 amino acids. Germline V CDR1 and CDR2: SNHLY, FYNNEI. V shed 6 bases and J 9 bases; nucleotides not matched to a gene: 11. The CDR3 spells CASRRLAGLRSEQFF. The CDR3 DNA follows: TGTGCCAGCAGAAGACTAGCGGGCCTTAGGAGTGAGCAGTTCTTC.

The rearrangement uses TRBV5-1 and TRBJ1-1; the D is unclear. V dropped 0 bases and J dropped 0 bases, with 3 bases sitting between them. Germline V gene sequence: CDR1 SGHRS, CDR2 YFSETQ. This CDR3 contains 13 residues. DNA of the CDR3: TGCGCCAGCAGCTTGGAGGTGAACACTGAAGCTTTCTTT. Translating gives CASSLEVNTEAFF. The full variable domain, its missing parts supplied by reference TRBV5-1 and TRBJ1-1, is KAGVTQTPRYLIKTRGQQVTLSCSPISGHRSVSWYQQTPGQGLQFLFEYFSETQRNKGNFPGRFSGRQFSNSRSEMNVSTLELGDSALYLCASSLEVNTEAFFGQGTRLTVV.

The genes are TRBV5-1 and TRBJ1-1; D is undetermined. V lost 2 bases and J 4 bases, leaving 9 bases between the germline ends. The CDR3 has 13 residues. The V gene's germline CDR1 is SGHRS and CDR2 YFSETQ. CDR3 sequence (DNA): TGCGCCAGCAGCTTAGAACGAGGCACTGAAGCTTTCTTT. Protein product: CASSLERGTEAFF.

The CDR3 DNA reads as TGTGCCAGCAGCTTAGTGGACAGGGGGCTTGACGAGCAGTACTTC. This codes for CASSLVDRGLDEQYF. The V gene is TRBV11-3, the J gene TRBJ2-7, with TRBD1 identical over 11 bases. Germline CDR1 is SGHNT and CDR2 is YENEEA. CDR3 size: 15 residues. With 1 base clipped from V and 5 bases from J, the junction kept 4 bases outside the gene matches.

Only one count was recorded for this clone. One end of the junction varies from germline; a read error may be responsible. The chain carries TRBV5-1 and TRBJ2-5, with a weak D call TRBD1 (6 bases). Germline loops: CDR1 SGHRS, CDR2 YFSETQ. This CDR3 is 18 amino acids long. In DNA, the CDR3 is TGCGCCAGCAGCTTGGATCCCGCGACGGCCAGGGGACAAGGGACCCAGTACTTC. This sequence encodes CASSLDPATARGQGTQYF. The whole variable domain, remainder taken from reference TRBV5-1 and TRBJ2-5, is KAGVTQTPRYLIKTRGQQVTLSCSPISGHRSVSWYQQTPGQGLQFLFEYFSETQRNKGNFPGRFSGRQFSNSRSEMNVSTLELGDSALYLCASSLDPATARGQGTQYFGPGTRLLVL.

This clone appeared once. This chain uses TRBV5-1 with TRBJ2-7, with TRBD1 matching 7 bases. V gave up 3 bases and J gave up 3 bases; unmatched junction bases: 12. The length of the CDR3 is 16 residues. Germline V gene lookup returns CDR1 SGHRS and CDR2 YFSETQ. CDR3 nucleotides: TGCGCCAGCAGCTCCCCTCCAGGGGGACCCTACTACGAGCAGTACTTC. Its translation: CASSSPPGGPYYEQYF.

This chain links TRBV19 with TRBJ1-2; tentatively, D is TRBD1 (5 bases). CDR1 and CDR2 (germline): LNHDA, SQIVND (reference sequence). This CDR3 has 14 amino acids. V dropped 2 bases and J dropped 5 bases, with 12 bases sitting between them. CDR3 region: CASSILAGGYGYTF. The CDR3 DNA sequence: TGTGCCAGTAGTATATTAGCCGGGGGTTATGGCTACACCTTC.

This clone was seen only once. The rearrangement joins TRBV27 to TRBJ1-2; TRBD1 matches at 9 bases. Per germline, CDR1 MNHEY and CDR2 SMNVEV (reference sequence). The ends lost 2 bases at V and 8 bases at J; junction bases unmatched: 6. The length of the CDR3 is 14 residues. The CDR3 DNA is TGTGCCAGCAGTTTACTACAGGGGGCAGACGGCTACACCTTC. Translating it yields CASSLLQGADGYTF.

This chain uses TRBV10-3 with TRBJ1-2; D might be TRBD1 (6 bases). The germline V gene has CDR1 ENHRY and CDR2 SYGVKD. The CDR3 length is 13 residues. The V end lost 10 bases, the J end lost 3 bases, and 15 bases lay between the germline ends. The CDR3 loop reads CASEGGIDYGYTF. For the CDR3, the DNA is TGTGCCAGTGAGGGGGGCATTGACTATGGCTACACCTTC.

The rearrangement uses TRBV28 and TRBJ1-5; no clear D gene. Germline V gene lookup returns CDR1 MDHEN and CDR2 SYDVKM. Trimming left V 2 bases short and J 4 bases short, with 6 bases between. The CDR3 consists of 13 residues. DNA of the CDR3: TGTGCCAGCAGTTTAGGAAGGAATCAGCCCCAGCATTTT. Amino acid sequence: CASSLGRNQPQHF.